In this sample, the clone carrying this TCR beta chain turned up once. This CDR3 has 16 residues. The germline V gene encodes CDR1 SNHLY and CDR2 FYNNEI. The V gene end was trimmed by 6 bases and the J gene end by 7 bases; junction bases not matched to a gene: 13. This record belongs to a study of graft-versus-host responses after intestinal transplantation. Assay used: immunoSEQ multiplex PCR; TCRdb lists only in-frame clones, some missing. Of around 25,000 clones detected, approximately 94% appear once; the ten largest clones hold about 0.52%. The receptor was derived from a human patient who received an intestinal transplant, so some T cells may come from the graft donor. Specimen: PBMCs, collected 156 days after intestinal transplant. The rearrangement uses TRBV2 and TRBJ1-4, with 8 bases lining up with TRBD1. The chain's CDR3 is CASREKQGVKFEKLFF. The CDR3 DNA follows: TGTGCCAGCAGGGAAAAACAGGGGGTGAAGTTTGAAAAACTGTTTTTT.